This TCR beta chain was sequenced for a study of shared clonotypes between healthy human individuals (dated by TCRdb to 2018 to 2021). Broadly, across the study: Three men and a couple of women, aged 18 to 49 years, made up the cohort. Each donor's leukapheresis produced roughly between roughly 0.85 and 10 billion PBMCs. To estimate repertoire size and how much clonotype sharing occurs between individuals, the study deeply sequenced the blood TCR repertoires of about five healthy adults. To increase sequencing depth and limit assay-specific biases, TCR repertoire library preparation and sequencing were carried out by different laboratories using diverse techniques. For each donor, CD4 naive and CD4 memory were each given three plates, CD8 naive was given two plates, and CD8 memory was given one plate. Study-wide conclusions, independent of this receptor: Compared with non-shared clonotypes, the clonotypes found in all four sorted-subset donors had higher generation probabilities. About 4.5% of naive CD4, roughly 3.5% of naive CD8, 2.3% of memory CD4, and 0.4% of memory CD8 clonotypes were shared across several donors. Sampling was limited to blood, and TCR repertoires in tissue likely differ from TCR repertoires in blood. Even with the large sequencing depth, rarefaction of the sorted-subset datasets indicated that sequencing was incomplete. Based on pairwise subsampling, the degree of clonotype sharing among donors was expected to be affected by sequencing depth. The small number of donors limited the genetic and exposure-history diversity represented. Estimated clonotype richness was generally larger for naive than for memory subsets.

CD8 naive samples were CD45RO-negative cells positively selected for CCR7, giving a CD45RA+CCR7+ population that excluded TemRA cells. Donors were healthy HIV-negative adults with no recently reported acute infections or vaccinations. All donors were Caucasian adults living in Nashville, Tennessee, USA. Blood was collected by leukapheresis, and PBMCs were isolated by Ficoll-Histopaque density gradient centrifugation and then cryopreserved in liquid nitrogen vapor phase. Analytical flow cytometry was used to check the purity and quantity of every magnetically sorted T cell population. Each sorted fraction had its genomic DNA isolated and then quantified by UV absorbance on a Nanodrop 2000c. TCR CDR3 regions were amplified from genomic DNA by multiplex PCR using the deep immunoSEQ assay. For each cell subset, the extracted genomic DNA was distributed evenly across all wells of several immunoSEQ 96-well plates, and each plate served as one replicate. For sorted subsets, 150 to 250 ng of genomic DNA, equivalent to about 30,000 T cell genomes, went into each replicate PCR. Purified libraries were measured with a Qubit 3.0 fluorometer, size-checked on a Bioanalyzer 2100, and measured again with the KAPA Library Quantification kit. A separate single-read 150-cycle Illumina NextSeq 550 flow cell was used to sequence each immunoSEQ 96-well plate. Turning to the authors' computational methods: The immunoSEQ output contained only junctional sequences without quality scores, so filtering could not match that applied to full-length reads. To assign V/J genes and CDR3, sequences were annotated using PyIR, a Python wrapper for IgBLAST v1.9, with IMGT germline references. Reads were filtered out if the reads had weak V/J assignments (E-value above 1e-6), no CDR3, stop codons, out-of-frame junctions, or ambiguous translated residues. V3J clonotypes were defined as sequences sharing an identical inferred V gene, J gene, and CDR3 amino acid sequence. Percentage overlap between repertoires was calculated by dividing the number of shared unique clonotypes by the size of the smaller repertoire. Repertoire richness was assessed with RTK rarefaction, the Chao1 estimator, and Recon v2.1 estimates of unobserved clonotypes. Generation probabilities for all TCRbeta clonotypes obtained by the gDNA method from several donors were computed using OLGA. Here the immuneACCESS table is served through TCRdb, limited to in-frame sequences with V and J called. Missing clones are a known gap in these copies; in checked studies unresolved V genes cover under half, and the rest lacks a known reason. From that table come the V and J calls and clone size; the DNA was used to work out D and trimming. In all, the sample holds nearly 2 million clones, and about 94% of those were seen once. More than 0.9% of the sample lies in the top ten.

Based on the germline V gene, the CDR1 and CDR2 sequences are SNHLY and FYNNEI. V and J are trimmed by 7 bases and 8 bases, and the gene matches miss 17 bases of the junction. The CDR3 spans 16 residues, from the cysteine through the phenylalanine. Of the read, only the CDR3 DNA is kept; its 48 bases are in frame from base 1. This clone is a singleton in its sample. Its binding antigen is unknown. No per-base quality is available; no much larger clone lies one base away. This clonotype originated in a man younger than 35 in good health. The specimen was naive CD8+ T cells sorted from blood. According to the study, the label for this sample's cell subset or site signals: CD45RA+CCR7+. Here the chain combines TRBV2 and TRBJ1-2; TRBD1 agrees with 9 junctional bases. The CDR3 protein: CASTGTGTSAMSGYTF. The nucleotide sequence is given as TGTGCCAGCACCGGGACAGGGACCAGCGCTATGTCGGGCTACACCTTC.